This TCR beta chain derives from a study of blood T cell repertoires in COVID-19. In the original analysis: Amplification with reference gene primers provided the estimates of nucleated cell counts. Only in-frame clones appear in the TCRdb table, and some are missing; sequencing was by immunoSEQ multiplex PCR. Clonal size and the V and J genes are those of that table, whereas D and trimming came from the DNA. The table shows approximately 280,000 clones, with around 91% occurring only once. From germline, CDR1 is MNHEY and CDR2 SMNVEV (reference sequence). The V gene lost 5 bases and the J gene lost 5 bases, with 16 bases spanning the gap. There are 14 residues in the CDR3.

The source is a woman between 55 and 75 years old with acute or convalescent COVID-19. The V and J genes are TRBV27 and TRBJ2-7, with D perhaps TRBD1 (8 bases). The sequenced sample consisted of peripheral blood. CDR3 region: CASSPYRGRDEQYF. Written as DNA, the CDR3 is TGTGCCAGCAGTCCTTACAGGGGGAGGGACGAGCAGTACTTC.